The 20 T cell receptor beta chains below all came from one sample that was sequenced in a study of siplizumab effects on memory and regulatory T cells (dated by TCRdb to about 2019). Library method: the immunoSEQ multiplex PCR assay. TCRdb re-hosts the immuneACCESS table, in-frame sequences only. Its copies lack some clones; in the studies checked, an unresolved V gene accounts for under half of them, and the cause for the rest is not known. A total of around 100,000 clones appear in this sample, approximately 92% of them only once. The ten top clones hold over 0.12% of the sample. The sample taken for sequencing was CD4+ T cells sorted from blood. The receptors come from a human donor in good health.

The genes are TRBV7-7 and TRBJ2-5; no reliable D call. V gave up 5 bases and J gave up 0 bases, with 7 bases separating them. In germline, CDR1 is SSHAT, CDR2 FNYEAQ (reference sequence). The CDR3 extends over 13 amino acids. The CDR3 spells CASSPQYQETQYF. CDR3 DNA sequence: TGTGCCAGCAGCCCCCAGTACCAAGAGACCCAGTACTTC.

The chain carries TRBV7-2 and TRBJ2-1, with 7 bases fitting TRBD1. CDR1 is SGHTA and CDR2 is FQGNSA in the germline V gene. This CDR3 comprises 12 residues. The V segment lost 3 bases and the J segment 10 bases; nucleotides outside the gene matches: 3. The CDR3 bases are TGTGCCAGCAGCTTCGCGGACAGGGAGCAGTTCTTC. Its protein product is CASSFADREQFF.

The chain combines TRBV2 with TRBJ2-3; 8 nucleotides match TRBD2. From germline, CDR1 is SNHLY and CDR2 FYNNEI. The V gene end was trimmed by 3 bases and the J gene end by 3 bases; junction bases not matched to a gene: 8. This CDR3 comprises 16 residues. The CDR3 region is CASSEAGASGTDTQYF. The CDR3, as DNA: TGTGCCAGCAGTGAGGCCGGGGCTAGCGGGACAGATACGCAGTATTTT.

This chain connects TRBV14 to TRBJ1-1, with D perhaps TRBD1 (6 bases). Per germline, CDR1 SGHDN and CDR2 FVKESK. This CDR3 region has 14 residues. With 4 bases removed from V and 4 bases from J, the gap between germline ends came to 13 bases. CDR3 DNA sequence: TGTGCCAGCAGCCTTATCAGGGGAAGCACTGAAGCTTTCTTT. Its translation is CASSLIRGSTEAFF.

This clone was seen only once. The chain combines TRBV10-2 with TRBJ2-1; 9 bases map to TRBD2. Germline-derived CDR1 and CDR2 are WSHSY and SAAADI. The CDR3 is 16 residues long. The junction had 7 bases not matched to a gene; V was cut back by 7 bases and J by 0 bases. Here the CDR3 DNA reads TGCGCCAGCAAGGAGTCGCGGGGGGGCTCCTACAATGAGCAGTTCTTC. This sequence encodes CASKESRGGSYNEQFF.

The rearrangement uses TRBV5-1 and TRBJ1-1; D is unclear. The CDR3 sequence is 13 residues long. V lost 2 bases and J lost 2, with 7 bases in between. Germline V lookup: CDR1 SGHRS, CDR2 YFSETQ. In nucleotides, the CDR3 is TGCGCCAGCAGCTTTACCACAAACACTGAAGCTTTCTTT. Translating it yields CASSFTTNTEAFF.

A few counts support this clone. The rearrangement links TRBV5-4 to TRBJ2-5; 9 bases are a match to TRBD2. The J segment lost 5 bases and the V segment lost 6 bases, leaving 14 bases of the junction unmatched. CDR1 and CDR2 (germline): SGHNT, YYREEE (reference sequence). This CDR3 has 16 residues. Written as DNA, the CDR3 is TGTGCCAGCACGAGAGGAGGCGGGGGGGCGTGGGAGACCCAGTACTTC. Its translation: CASTRGGGGAWETQYF.

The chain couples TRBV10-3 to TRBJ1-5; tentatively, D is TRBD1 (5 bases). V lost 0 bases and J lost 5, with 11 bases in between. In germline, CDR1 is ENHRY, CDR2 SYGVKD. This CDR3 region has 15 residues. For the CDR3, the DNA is TGTGCCATCAGTGAGTCGGGAATGGGGGATCAGCCCCAGCATTTT. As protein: CAISESGMGDQPQHF.

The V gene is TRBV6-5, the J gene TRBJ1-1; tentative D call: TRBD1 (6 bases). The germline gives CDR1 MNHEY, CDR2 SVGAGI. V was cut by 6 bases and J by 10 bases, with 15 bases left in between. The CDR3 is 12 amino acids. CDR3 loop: CASSPHREGAFF. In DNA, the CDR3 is TGTGCCAGCAGCCCTCACAGGGAGGGAGCTTTCTTT.

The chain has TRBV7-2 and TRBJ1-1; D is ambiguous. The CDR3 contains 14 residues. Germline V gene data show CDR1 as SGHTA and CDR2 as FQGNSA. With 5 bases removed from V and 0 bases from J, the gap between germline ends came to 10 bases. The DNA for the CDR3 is TGTGCCAGCAGCCTCGAACCAGTGAACACTGAAGCTTTCTTT. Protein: CASSLEPVNTEAFF.

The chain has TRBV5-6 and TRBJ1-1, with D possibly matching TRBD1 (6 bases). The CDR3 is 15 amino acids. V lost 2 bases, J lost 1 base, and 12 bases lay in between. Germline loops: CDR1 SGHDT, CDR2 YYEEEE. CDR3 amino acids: CASSFLEGGNTEAFF. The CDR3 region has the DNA TGTGCCAGCAGCTTTCTCGAAGGGGGGAACACTGAAGCTTTCTTT. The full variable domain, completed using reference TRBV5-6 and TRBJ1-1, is DAGVTQSPTHLIKTRGQQVTLRCSPKSGHDTVSWYQQALGQGPQFIFQYYEEEERQRGNFPDRFSGHQFPNYSSELNVNALLLGDSALYLCASSFLEGGNTEAFFGQGTRLTVV.

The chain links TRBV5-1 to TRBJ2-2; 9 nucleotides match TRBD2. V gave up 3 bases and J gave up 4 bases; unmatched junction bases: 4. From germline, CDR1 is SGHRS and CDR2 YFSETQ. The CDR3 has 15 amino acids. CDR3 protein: CASSYLAGATGELFF. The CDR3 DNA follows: TGCGCCAGCAGCTACTTAGCGGGGGCCACCGGGGAGCTGTTTTTT. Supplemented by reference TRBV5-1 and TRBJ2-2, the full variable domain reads KAGVTQTPRYLIKTRGQQVTLSCSPISGHRSVSWYQQTPGQGLQFLFEYFSETQRNKGNFPGRFSGRQFSNSRSEMNVSTLELGDSALYLCASSYLAGATGELFFGEGSRLTVL.

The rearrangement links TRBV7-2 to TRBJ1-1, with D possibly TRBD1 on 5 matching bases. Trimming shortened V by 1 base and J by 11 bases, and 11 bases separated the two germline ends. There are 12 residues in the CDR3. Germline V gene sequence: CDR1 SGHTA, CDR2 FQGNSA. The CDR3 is CASSLVGTVAFF. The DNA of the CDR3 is TGTGCCAGCAGCTTAGTTGGGACTGTCGCTTTCTTT.

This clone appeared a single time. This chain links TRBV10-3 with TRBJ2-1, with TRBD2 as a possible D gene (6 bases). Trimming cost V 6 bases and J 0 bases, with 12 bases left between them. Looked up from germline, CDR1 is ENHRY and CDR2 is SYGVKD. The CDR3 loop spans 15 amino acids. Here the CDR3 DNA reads TGTGCCATCAGGGAGGGACCCAGCTCCTACAATGAGCAGTTCTTC. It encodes CAIREGPSSYNEQFF.

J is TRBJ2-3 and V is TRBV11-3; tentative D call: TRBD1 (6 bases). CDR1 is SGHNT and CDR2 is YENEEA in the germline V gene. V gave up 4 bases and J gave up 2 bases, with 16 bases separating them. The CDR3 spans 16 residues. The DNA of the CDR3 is TGTGCCAGCAGCTCCCAGGGACACTTAAACACAGATACGCAGTATTTT. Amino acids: CASSSQGHLNTDTQYF.

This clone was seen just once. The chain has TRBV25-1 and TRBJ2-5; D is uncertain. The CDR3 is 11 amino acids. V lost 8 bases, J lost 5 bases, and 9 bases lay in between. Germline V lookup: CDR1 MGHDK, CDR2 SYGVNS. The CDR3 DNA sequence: TGTGCCAGCGCCCTTTGGGAGACCCAGTACTTC. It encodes CASALWETQYF. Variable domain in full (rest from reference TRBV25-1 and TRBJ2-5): EADIYQTPRYLVIGTGKKITLECSQTMGHDKMYWYQQDPGMELHLIHYSYGVNSTEKGDLSSESTVSRIRTEHFPLTLESARPSHTSQYLCASALWETQYFGPGTRLLVL.

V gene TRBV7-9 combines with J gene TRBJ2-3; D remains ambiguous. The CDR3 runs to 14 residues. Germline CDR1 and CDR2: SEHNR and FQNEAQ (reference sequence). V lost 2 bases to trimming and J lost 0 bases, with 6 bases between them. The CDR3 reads CASSLPTSTDTQYF. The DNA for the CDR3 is TGTGCCAGCAGCTTACCGACTAGCACAGATACGCAGTATTTT. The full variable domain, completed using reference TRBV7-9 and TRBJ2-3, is DTGVSQNPRHKITKRGQNVTFRCDPISEHNRLYWYRQTLGQGPEFLTYFQNEAQLEKSRLLSDRFSAERPKGSFSTLEIQRTEQGDSAMYLCASSLPTSTDTQYFGPGTRLTVL.

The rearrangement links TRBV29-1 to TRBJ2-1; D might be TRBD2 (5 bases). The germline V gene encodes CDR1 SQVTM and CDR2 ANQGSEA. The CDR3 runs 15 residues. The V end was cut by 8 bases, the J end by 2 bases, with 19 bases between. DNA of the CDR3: TGCAGCCAGACACTCCAACTAGGGCCCTACAATGAGCAGTTCTTC. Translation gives CSQTLQLGPYNEQFF.

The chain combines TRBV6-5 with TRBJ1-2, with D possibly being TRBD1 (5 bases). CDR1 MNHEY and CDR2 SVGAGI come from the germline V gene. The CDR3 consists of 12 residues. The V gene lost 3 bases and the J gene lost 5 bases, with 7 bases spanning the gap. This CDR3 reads CASSYGGYGYTF. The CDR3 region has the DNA TGTGCCAGCAGTTATGGGGGTTATGGCTACACCTTC.

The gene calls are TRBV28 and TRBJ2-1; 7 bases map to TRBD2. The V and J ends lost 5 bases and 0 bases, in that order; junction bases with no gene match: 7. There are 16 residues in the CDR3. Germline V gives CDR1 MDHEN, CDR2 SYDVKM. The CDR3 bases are TGTGCCAGCAGTGAGAATAGCGGGCGCTCCTACAATGAGCAGTTCTTC. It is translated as CASSENSGRSYNEQFF.